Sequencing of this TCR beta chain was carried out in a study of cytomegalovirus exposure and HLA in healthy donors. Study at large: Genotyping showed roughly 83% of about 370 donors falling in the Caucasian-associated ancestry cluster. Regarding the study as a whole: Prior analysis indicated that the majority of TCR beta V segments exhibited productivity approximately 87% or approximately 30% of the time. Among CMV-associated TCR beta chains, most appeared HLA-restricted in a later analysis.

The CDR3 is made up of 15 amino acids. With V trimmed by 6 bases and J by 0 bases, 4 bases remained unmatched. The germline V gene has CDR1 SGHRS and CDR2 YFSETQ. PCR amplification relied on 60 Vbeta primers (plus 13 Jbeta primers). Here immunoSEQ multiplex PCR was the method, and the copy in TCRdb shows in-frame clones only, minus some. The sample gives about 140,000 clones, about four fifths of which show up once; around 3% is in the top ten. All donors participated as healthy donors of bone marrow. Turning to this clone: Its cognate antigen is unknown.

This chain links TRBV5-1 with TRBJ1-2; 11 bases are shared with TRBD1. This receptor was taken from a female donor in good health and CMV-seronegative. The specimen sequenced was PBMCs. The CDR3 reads CASTRTGGTNYGYTF. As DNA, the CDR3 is TGCGCCAGCACCCGGACAGGGGGCACTAACTATGGCTACACCTTC. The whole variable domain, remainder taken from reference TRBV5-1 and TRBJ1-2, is KAGVTQTPRYLIKTRGQQVTLSCSPISGHRSVSWYQQTPGQGLQFLFEYFSETQRNKGNFPGRFSGRQFSNSRSEMNVSTLELGDSALYLCASTRTGGTNYGYTFGSGTRLTVV.